Listed here are 9 T cell receptor beta chains from one sample, sequenced in a study of shared clonotypes between healthy human individuals. Naive CD8 cells lacked CD45RO and underwent positive selection for CCR7, leaving out terminally differentiated effector memory CD45RA+ cells. The assay was immunoSEQ multiplex PCR, and TCRdb's table has in-frame clones only and misses some. The sample shows fewer than 850,000 clones, about 97% of them seen only once. The sample was naive CD8+ T cells sorted from blood. Source of these receptors: a man aged 25 to 40 in good health.

J is TRBJ2-7 and V is TRBV2; D not certain. Germline values: CDR1 SNHLY, CDR2 FYNNEI. V lost 4 bases to trimming and J lost 1 base, with 11 bases between them. The length of the CDR3 is 14 residues. CDR3 loop: CASSVPGSSYEQYF. The CDR3 DNA reads TGTGCCAGCAGTGTCCCCGGGTCTTCCTACGAGCAGTACTTC.

The chain joins TRBV30 to TRBJ2-2, with D unresolved. The CDR3 loop spans 12 amino acids. Germline CDR1 reads GTSNPN; CDR2 reads SVGIG (reference sequence). The germline V and J ends were trimmed by 3 bases and 9 bases, with 11 bases remaining between them. The DNA of the CDR3 is TGTGCCTGGAGCGAGGTGGGCTGGGAGCTGTTTTTT. This sequence encodes CAWSEVGWELFF. The complete variable domain, with remaining parts taken from reference TRBV30 and TRBJ2-2, reads SQTIHQWPATLVQPVGSPLSLECTVEGTSNPNLYWYRQAAGRGLQLLFYSVGIGQISSEVPQNLSASRPQDRQFILSSKKLLLSDSGFYLCAWSEVGWELFFGEGSRLTVL.

The chain is built from TRBV7-9 and TRBJ2-5; D ambiguous. Germline loops: CDR1 SEHNR, CDR2 FQNEAQ (reference sequence). The CDR3 has 14 residues. The V end lost 5 bases, the J end lost 1 base, and 11 bases lay between the germline ends. CDR3 in amino acids: CASSARAGQETQYF. CDR3 DNA: TGTGCCAGCAGCGCTCGCGCAGGCCAAGAGACCCAGTACTTC.

The chain links TRBV5-1 to TRBJ2-7; 8 positions match TRBD1. Germline CDR1 is SGHRS and CDR2 is YFSETQ. The trim removed 0 bases at V and 6 bases at J, leaving 8 bases unmatched. The CDR3 has 15 residues. The CDR3 DNA is TGCGCCAGCAGCTTGGAGGAGACAGGGGTTGCCGAGCAGTACTTC. Translating it yields CASSLEETGVAEQYF.

A single count supports this clone. J is TRBJ2-7 and V is TRBV7-6, with D maybe TRBD2 (6 bases). V dropped 7 bases and J dropped 7 bases, with 20 bases sitting between them. CDR3 length equals 14 residues. Germline V CDR1 and CDR2: SGHVS, FNYEAQ. The CDR3 loop is CASTSPGSRGEQYF. The CDR3 DNA sequence: TGTGCCAGCACCTCCCCGGGTTCGCGGGGAGAGCAGTACTTC.

The chain has TRBV19 and TRBJ2-7; D gene unclear. This CDR3 contains 14 residues. CDR1 is LNHDA, CDR2 SQIVND, per germline (reference sequence). Trimming took off 6 bases at V and 4 bases at J, with 16 bases between the two ends. CDR3 in amino acids: CASRVPCLEYEQYF. CDR3 DNA sequence: TGTGCCAGTAGGGTCCCCTGCCTAGAGTACGAGCAGTACTTC.

The CDR3 nucleotides read TGTGCCAGCAGCACCCCGGGACAGGGTCTCTACGAGCAGTACTTC. Translation gives CASSTPGQGLYEQYF. The rearrangement uses TRBV7-9 and TRBJ2-7, with 9 nucleotides matching TRBD1. The junction had 8 bases not matched to a gene; V was cut back by 5 bases and J by 3 bases. The CDR3 runs to 15 residues. CDR1 is SEHNR and CDR2 is FQNEAQ in the germline V gene (reference sequence).

The chain carries TRBV27 and TRBJ2-1; D unresolved. Trimming shortened V by 3 bases and J by 10 bases, and 19 bases separated the two germline ends. CDR1 and CDR2 from the germline V gene are MNHEY and SMNVEV (reference sequence). The CDR3 spans 15 residues. As DNA, the CDR3 is TGTGCCAGCAGTTTCCGTCGTTACGGGCGAGAAGAGCAGTTCTTC. Its protein is CASSFRRYGREEQFF.

The rearrangement joins TRBV25-1 to TRBJ2-7; TRBD1 might be the D (5 bases). The CDR3 is 14 amino acids. Germline V lookup: CDR1 MGHDK, CDR2 SYGVNS. Trimming removed 4 bases from V and 6 bases from J, with 16 bases in between. The CDR3 is CASSGLRGGSEQYF. The CDR3 DNA reads TGTGCCAGCAGTGGTTTAAGGGGCGGCAGCGAGCAGTACTTC.